The 11 T cell receptor beta chains below come from one sample, sequenced in a study of vaccination effects on CD4 cells after COVID-19. For these receptors, no antigen is known. TCRdb keeps only in-frame clones here, not all; method: immunoSEQ multiplex PCR. The sample shows some 74,000 clones, around 81% of them seen only once. Expansion with viral peptide pools was applied to antigen-specific CD4+ T cells by the ViraFEST assay prior to sequencing. Having been cultured for 10 days, the cells underwent CD4+ T cell isolation. Two doses of BNT162b2 or mRNA-1273 vaccine were administered to participants. The sample was CD4+ T cells from PBMCs cultured with HCoV-229E spike peptides, taken after COVID-19 vaccination. These receptors originate from a human donor who received a COVID-19 vaccine.

This chain connects TRBV6-2 or TRBV6-3 to TRBJ2-7; 7 bases match TRBD1. V dropped 2 bases and J dropped 6; count of bases not matched to a gene: 16. The CDR3 covers 17 residues. Germline V gene lookup returns CDR1 MNHEY and CDR2 SVGEGT. CDR3 protein: CASSYPKGGQGEGEQYV. CDR3 DNA sequence: TGTGCCAGCAGTTACCCCAAAGGGGGCCAGGGGGAAGGCGAGCAGTACGTC.

V is TRBV9 and J is TRBJ2-1, with D perhaps being TRBD1 or TRBD2 (6 bases each). The length of the CDR3 is 12 residues. Germline CDR1 reads SGDLS; CDR2 reads YYNGEE. Trimming took 4 bases from V and 9 from J, leaving 11 bases between them. CDR3: CASSPQGGEQFF. The CDR3, as DNA: TGTGCCAGCAGCCCACAGGGAGGTGAGCAGTTCTTC. The whole variable domain, filled in from reference TRBV9 and TRBJ2-1, reads DSGVTQTPKHLITATGQRVTLRCSPRSGDLSVYWYQQSLDQGLQFLIQYYNGEERAKGNILERFSAQQFPDLHSELNLSSLELGDSALYFCASSPQGGEQFFGPGTRLTVL.

The rearrangement links TRBV6-4 to TRBJ1-5; D is undetermined. Germline assignment: CDR1 MRHNA and CDR2 SNTAGT. CDR3 length: 11 residues. Trimming removed 6 bases at V and 5 bases at J, with 5 bases between. CDR3 amino acids: CASRWDQPQHF. DNA for the CDR3: TGTGCCAGCAGGTGGGATCAGCCCCAGCATTTT.

The chain has TRBV5-5 and TRBJ1-3; tentative D call: TRBD1 (6 bases). Germline V gene data show CDR1 as SGHKS and CDR2 as YYEKEE (reference sequence). This CDR3 comprises 15 residues. Trimming took off 0 bases at V and 3 bases at J, with 10 bases between the two ends. Here the CDR3 DNA reads TGTGCCAGCAGCTTGGTGACAGGCAGTGGAAACACCATATATTTT. Its protein is CASSLVTGSGNTIYF. The entire variable domain, with the rest obtained from reference TRBV5-5 and TRBJ1-3, is as follows: DAGVTQSPTHLIKTRGQQVTLRCSPISGHKSVSWYQQVLGQGPQFIFQYYEKEERGRGNFPDRFSARQFPNYSSELNVNALLLGDSALYLCASSLVTGSGNTIYFGEGSWLTVV.

The rearrangement uses TRBV2 and TRBJ2-4; TRBD2 might be the D (6 bases). The length of the CDR3 is 12 residues. V lost 11 bases and J 9 bases, leaving 17 bases between the germline ends. Germline CDR1 is SNHLY and CDR2 is FYNNEI. The CDR3 here is CAGEARGGIQYF. DNA of the CDR3: TGTGCCGGGGAGGCTAGGGGCGGCATTCAGTACTTC.

V and J are TRBV6-5 and TRBJ1-4; TRBD1 matches 8 bases. Germline V gene data show CDR1 as MNHEY and CDR2 as SVGAGI. With 6 bases clipped from V and 7 bases from J, the junction kept 10 bases outside the gene matches. CDR3 length equals 15 residues. CDR3 coding DNA: TGTGCCAGCAGATCCTATACAGGGGGAGGTGAAAAACTGTTTTTT. The encoded protein is CASRSYTGGGEKLFF.

This chain links TRBV3-1 (or the pseudogene TRBV3-2) with TRBJ1-2, with D possibly matching TRBD1 (5 bases). This CDR3 spans 13 amino acids. Per germline, CDR1 LGHDT and CDR2 YNNKEL (reference sequence). Trimming left V 8 bases short and J 2 bases short, with 12 bases between. The CDR3 here is CASHRGGNYGYTF. Written as DNA, the CDR3 is TGTGCCAGCCATCGGGGGGGAAACTATGGCTACACCTTC.

The rearrangement joins TRBV5-4 to TRBJ2-5; D uncertain. Per germline, CDR1 SGHNT and CDR2 YYREEE (reference sequence). The V end lost 4 bases, the J end lost 5 bases, and 15 bases lay between the germline ends. This CDR3 region has 14 residues. The CDR3 DNA follows: TGTGCCAGCAGCCCCATGGGGATTTCGGAGACCCAGTACTTC. The encoded protein is CASSPMGISETQYF.

The chain has TRBV2 and TRBJ2-3; either TRBD1 or TRBD2 may fit D (5 bases each). This CDR3 is built from 13 residues. CDR1 is SNHLY and CDR2 is FYNNEI in the germline V gene. V lost 1 base to trimming and J lost 4 bases, with 6 bases between them. As DNA, the CDR3 is TGTGCCAGCAGTGAAGGAGGGGCAGATACGCAGTATTTT. Amino acids: CASSEGGADTQYF.

The genes are TRBV4-3 and TRBJ2-3; D not certain. V shed 0 bases and J shed 5 bases, with 15 bases lying between them. This CDR3 contains 16 residues. Germline CDR1 and CDR2: LGHNA and YSLEER. The CDR3 sequence is CASSQDVAGVQDTQYF. CDR3 DNA sequence: TGCGCCAGCAGCCAAGATGTGGCAGGCGTACAAGATACGCAGTATTTT.

The J gene is TRBJ2-5, the V gene TRBV5-6, with 7 bases matching TRBD1. V lost 5 bases to trimming and J lost 4 bases; unmatched junction nucleotides: 5. Germline V gene data show CDR1 as SGHDT and CDR2 as YYEEEE. The CDR3 covers 13 residues. The CDR3 loop reads CASSWNRGETQYF. CDR3 DNA: TGTGCCAGCAGTTGGAACAGGGGAGAGACCCAGTACTTC. Full variable domain (remainder filled in from reference TRBV5-6 and TRBJ2-5): DAGVTQSPTHLIKTRGQQVTLRCSPKSGHDTVSWYQQALGQGPQFIFQYYEEEERQRGNFPDRFSGHQFPNYSSELNVNALLLGDSALYLCASSWNRGETQYFGPGTRLLVL.